This entry describes one TCR beta chain. Other DNA sequences of this sample code for an identical CDR3. The data derive from a study of blood T cell repertoires in COVID-19. Turning to the study itself: Both acute and convalescent COVID-19 samples were obtained from the United States, Italy and Spain. T cells, B-cell-depleted T cells, or PBMCs supplied cDNA or gDNA.

Sequencing was performed with immunoSEQ multiplex PCR; in TCRdb, only in-frame clones are kept and a portion is missing. The profile shows approximately 200,000 clones, around 83% of them singletons. Sequences were obtained from peripheral blood. This TCR came from a man between 50 and 59 years old who had recovered from COVID-19.

This CDR3 reads CASSQGHYGYTF. DNA of the CDR3: TGTGCCAGCAGTCAGGGCCACTATGGCTACACCTTC. The chain carries TRBV28 and TRBJ1-2; a weak D match, TRBD1 (5 bases). The CDR3 loop spans 12 amino acids. Trimming shortened V by 5 bases and J by 3 bases, and 7 bases separated the two germline ends. Germline-derived CDR1 and CDR2 are MDHEN and SYDVKM.